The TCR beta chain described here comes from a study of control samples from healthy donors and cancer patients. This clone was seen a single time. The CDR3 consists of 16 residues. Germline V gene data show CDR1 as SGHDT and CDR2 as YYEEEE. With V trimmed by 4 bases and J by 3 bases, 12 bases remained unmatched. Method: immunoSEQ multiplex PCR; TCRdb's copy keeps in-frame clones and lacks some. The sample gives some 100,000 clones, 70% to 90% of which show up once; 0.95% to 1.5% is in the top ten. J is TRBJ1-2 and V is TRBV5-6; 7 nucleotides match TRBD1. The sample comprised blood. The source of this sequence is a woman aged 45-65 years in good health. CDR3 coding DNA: TGTGCCAGCAGCCGAGCCGTCGACAGGGACTACTATGGCTACACCTTC. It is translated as CASSRAVDRDYYGYTF.